Shown below are 13 T cell receptor beta chains from a single sample sequenced in a study of cytomegalovirus exposure and HLA in healthy donors. The PCR made use of 60 Vbeta and 13 Jbeta primers. The assay was immunoSEQ multiplex PCR, and TCRdb's table has in-frame clones only and misses some. In the table there are fewer than 100,000 clones, over 75% of which are singletons. Sequenced: PBMCs. These receptors were obtained from a male donor in good health and CMV-seropositive.

V is TRBV29-1 and J is TRBJ1-4, with 7 bases aligning to TRBD1. The CDR3 runs to 12 residues. J lost 8 bases, V lost 7 bases, and 7 bases had no gene match. Per germline, CDR1 SQVTM and CDR2 ANQGSEA. CDR3 in DNA: TGCAGCGCCGGGACAGAGAGGGAAAAACTGTTTTTT. The encoded protein is CSAGTEREKLFF.

The chain links TRBV28 to TRBJ1-2; D gene ambiguous. Looked up from germline, CDR1 is MDHEN and CDR2 is SYDVKM. Trimming removed 6 bases at V and 2 bases at J, with 13 bases between. The CDR3 totals 14 residues. The CDR3 reads CASSLLPPNYGYTF. The CDR3, as DNA: TGTGCCAGCAGCCTACTCCCCCCCAACTATGGCTACACCTTC.

Here the CDR3 reads CASTPQTGGREKLFF. CDR3 coding DNA: TGTGCCAGCACGCCTCAGACAGGGGGCCGTGAAAAACTGTTTTTT. This rearrangement joins TRBV7-2 to TRBJ1-4, with 10 bases aligning to TRBD1. The length of the CDR3 is 15 residues. Losses at the gene ends were 7 bases for V and 7 bases for J; bases not matched to a gene: 9. CDR1 and CDR2 from the germline V gene are SGHTA and FQGNSA.

The V and J genes are TRBV7-6 and TRBJ2-5; 9 positions match TRBD1. CDR3 length equals 15 residues. The germline V gene has CDR1 SGHVS and CDR2 FNYEAQ. The V and J ends lost 5 bases and 2 bases, in that order; junction bases with no gene match: 6. The CDR3 region is CASSPGGTGQETQYF. The DNA of the CDR3 is TGTGCCAGCAGCCCCGGAGGGACAGGGCAAGAGACCCAGTACTTC.

The rearrangement links TRBV9 to TRBJ2-7, with D possibly matching TRBD2 (5 bases). The CDR3 covers 13 residues. Germline V gene lookup returns CDR1 SGDLS and CDR2 YYNGEE. V was trimmed by 0 bases and J by 3 bases, leaving 7 bases between them. CDR3 sequence (DNA): TGTGCCAGCAGCGTAGAGGGAGACTACGAGCAGTACTTC. Its protein is CASSVEGDYEQYF.

This clone was seen once. The CDR3 region is CASSSSGQGGNTIYF. CDR3 bases: TGTGCCAGCAGCTCCTCCGGACAGGGCGGAAACACCATATATTTT. V usage is TRBV6-6 and J usage is TRBJ1-3, with 8 nucleotides matching TRBD1. The J segment lost 4 bases and the V segment lost 6 bases, leaving 8 bases of the junction unmatched. The CDR3 has 15 residues. Germline V lookup: CDR1 MNHNY, CDR2 SVGAGI (reference sequence).

J is TRBJ1-1 and V is TRBV7-9; TRBD1 might be the D (5 bases). The CDR3 is 14 residues long. V was trimmed by 1 base and J by 7 bases, leaving 13 bases between them. CDR1 and CDR2 from the germline V gene are SEHNR and FQNEAQ (reference sequence). The CDR3 bases are TGTGCCAGCAGCTTAGTGGGCCAGGGTGGTGAAGCTTTCTTT. Encoded protein: CASSLVGQGGEAFF.

The rearrangement joins TRBV28 to TRBJ1-2, with 9 bases that match TRBD1. Trimming at V came to 7 bases and at J to 4 bases, leaving 7 bases not matched to a gene. The CDR3 runs to 14 residues. Per the germline V gene, CDR1 is MDHEN and CDR2 is SYDVKM. The CDR3 protein is CASTQTGGSYGYTF. CDR3 bases: TGTGCCAGCACTCAGACAGGGGGAAGCTATGGCTACACCTTC.

The chain recombines TRBV9 with TRBJ2-3; TRBD2 matches 11 bases. The CDR3 covers 15 residues. Germline trimming cut 7 bases from V and 3 bases from J; bases unmatched to any gene: 7. Germline values: CDR1 SGDLS, CDR2 YYNGEE. The CDR3 DNA is TGTGCCAGCGGACTACTAGCGGGAGAGACAGATACGCAGTATTTT. Encoded protein: CASGLLAGETDTQYF.

The J gene is TRBJ2-2, the V gene TRBV7-9; 9 bases fit TRBD1. V was pared by 3 bases and J by 0 bases, with 5 bases of the junction left unmatched. This CDR3 has 17 amino acids. The germline V gene has CDR1 SEHNR and CDR2 FQNEAQ (reference sequence). In nucleotides, the CDR3 is TGTGCCAGCAGCTTGGCCGGGACAGGGACGAACACCGGGGAGCTGTTTTTT. It specifies CASSLAGTGTNTGELFF. The variable domain in full, completed from reference TRBV7-9 and TRBJ2-2, reads DTGVSQNPRHKITKRGQNVTFRCDPISEHNRLYWYRQTLGQGPEFLTYFQNEAQLEKSRLLSDRFSAERPKGSFSTLEIQRTEQGDSAMYLCASSLAGTGTNTGELFFGEGSRLTVL.

This clone has more than one count but fewer than ten. The chain is built from TRBV5-4 and TRBJ2-7; 7 bases fit TRBD2. CDR3 length equals 14 residues. CDR1 and CDR2 from the germline V gene are SGHNT and YYREEE (reference sequence). J lost 7 bases, V lost 7 bases, and 14 bases had no gene match. CDR3 DNA: TGTGCCAGCCAAGGGACTACCACCCCCGGAGAGCAGTACTTC. Protein product: CASQGTTTPGEQYF.

The CDR3 DNA is TGCAGCGCTCGGGACAGTCCGAATCAGCCCCAGCATTTT. Translated: CSARDSPNQPQHF. This chain uses TRBV29-1 with TRBJ1-5, with 7 bases identical to TRBD1. The CDR3 totals 13 residues. Germline loops: CDR1 SQVTM, CDR2 ANQGSEA. The V gene end was trimmed by 7 bases and the J gene end by 4 bases; junction bases not matched to a gene: 7. The complete variable domain, with remaining parts taken from reference TRBV29-1 and TRBJ1-5, reads SAVISQKPSRDICQRGTSLTIQCQVDSQVTMMFWYRQQPGQSLTLIATANQGSEATYESGFVIDKFPISRPNLTFSTLTVSNMSPEDSSIYLCSARDSPNQPQHFGDGTRLSIL.

V gene TRBV7-8 combines with J gene TRBJ1-2, with TRBD1 as a possible D gene (6 bases). The CDR3 extends over 17 amino acids. Trimming took 6 bases from V and 1 from J, leaving 21 bases between them. From germline, CDR1 is SGHVS and CDR2 FQNEAQ. CDR3 amino acids: CASRQGVDRFFNYGYTF. The CDR3 DNA is TGTGCCAGCAGGCAAGGAGTGGACAGATTTTTTAACTATGGCTACACCTTC.